This T cell receptor beta chain was documented in a study of graft-versus-host responses after intestinal transplantation. Study information: In this cohort, recipients had multivisceral, liver-intestinal, or isolated intestinal transplants. Anti-thymocyte globulin served as induction for all recipients, who then took tacrolimus and steroids for roughly 3 years. Findings and limits, study-wide: Peak levels of circulating GvH clones tracked with early post-transplant HvG declines.

Worth noting for this clone: What it binds is unknown.

Assay used: immunoSEQ multiplex PCR; TCRdb lists only in-frame clones, some missing. The table shows 9,500 to 12,000 clones, with 60% to 85% occurring only once. With 2 bases clipped from V and 4 bases from J, the junction kept 4 bases outside the gene matches. The CDR3 is 15 residues long. Germline V gene data show CDR1 as LNHDA and CDR2 as SQIVND (reference sequence). The sample here was PBMCs, taken 494 days after intestinal transplant. This rearrangement joins TRBV19 to TRBJ2-1; 8 bases match TRBD2. The sequence was obtained from a human patient who received an intestinal transplant, so some T cells may come from the graft donor. The CDR3 sequence: CASSIRASGYNEQFF. The CDR3 coding sequence is TGTGCCAGTAGTATACGGGCTAGCGGGTACAATGAGCAGTTCTTC.